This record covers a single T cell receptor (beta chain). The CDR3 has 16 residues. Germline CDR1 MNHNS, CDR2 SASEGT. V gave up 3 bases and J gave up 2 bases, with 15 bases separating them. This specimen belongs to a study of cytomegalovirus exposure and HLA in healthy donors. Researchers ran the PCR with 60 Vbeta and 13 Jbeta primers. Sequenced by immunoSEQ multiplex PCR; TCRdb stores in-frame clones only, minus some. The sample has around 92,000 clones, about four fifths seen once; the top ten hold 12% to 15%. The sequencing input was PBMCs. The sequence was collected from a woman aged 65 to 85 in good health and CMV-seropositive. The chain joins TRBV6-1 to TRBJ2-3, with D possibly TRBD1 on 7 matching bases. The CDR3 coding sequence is TGTGCCAGCAGTGATATAGGGGGGACAGTCACAGATACGCAGTATTTT. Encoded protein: CASSDIGGTVTDTQYF.